Below, 7 T cell receptor beta chains from the same sample are listed, as sequenced in a study of T cells in Graves' hyperthyroidism and ophthalmopathy. Researchers amplified the TCR beta CDR3 regions from RNA transcripts. The HTBI primer set drove a first-round RT-PCR of the TCR CDR3. TCRdb passed the multiplex PCR reads through MiXCR, listing each CDR3 protein once. The data show approximately 430,000 distinct CDR3 sequences, roughly 14% seen once. Sequenced material: blood. Receptors were obtained from a man between 18 and 35 years old with Graves' ophthalmopathy.

This clonotype was seen ten or more times. CDR3 sequence (DNA): TGTGCCAGCAGTGAACTGGAATTTCCCTCGTACGAGCAGTACTTC. As protein: CASSELEFPSYEQYF. This chain uses TRBV6-1 with TRBJ2-7, with D hard to call. Germline-derived CDR1 and CDR2 are MNHNS and SASEGT. The CDR3 spans 15 residues. V lost 2 bases and J 4 bases, leaving 15 bases between the germline ends.

This clonotype was found many times. This chain joins TRBV5-1 and TRBJ1-1; 10 nucleotides line up with TRBD1. V shed 6 bases, J shed 5 bases, and the junction held 13 bases outside the gene matches. Germline V lookup: CDR1 SGHRS, CDR2 YFSETQ. The CDR3 runs to 16 residues. DNA of the CDR3: TGCGCCAGCAACCAACTGGCCGGGACAGGGGATACTGAAGCTTTCTTT. Amino acid sequence: CASNQLAGTGDTEAFF.

This clonotype was counted many times. This rearrangement joins TRBV6-1 to TRBJ1-6; no firm D call. CDR3 length: 17 amino acids. V shed 0 bases and J shed 0 bases, with 9 bases lying between them. The V gene's germline CDR1 is MNHNS and CDR2 SASEGT. CDR3 sequence reads: CASSEAPVRSYNSPLHF. The DNA for the CDR3 is TGTGCCAGCAGTGAAGCCCCCGTCCGCTCCTATAATTCACCCCTCCACTTT.

V gene TRBV4-1 combines with J gene TRBJ2-7; D may correspond to TRBD1 or TRBD2 (5 bases each). The CDR3 runs to 15 residues. V lost 3 bases, J lost 7 bases, and 19 bases lay in between. Germline-derived CDR1 and CDR2 are MGHRA and YSYEKL. The CDR3 loop is CASSQASGPSEEQYF. The CDR3 coding sequence is TGCGCCAGCAGCCAGGCATCGGGGCCCTCTGAGGAGCAGTACTTC.

The sample holds many counts of this clonotype. The V and J genes are TRBV7-3 and TRBJ2-2, with D possibly matching TRBD1 (7 bases). Germline V gives CDR1 SGHTA, CDR2 FQGTGA. The V end was cut by 5 bases, the J end by 1 base, with 14 bases between. The CDR3 contains 16 residues. The CDR3 nucleotides read TGTGCCAGCAGCCCTCCAGGGGGAGGGAACACCGGGGAGCTGTTTTTT. Protein product: CASSPPGGGNTGELFF.

There are a few counts of this clonotype. The chain is built from TRBV7-9 and TRBJ2-3; D possibly corresponds to TRBD2 (7 bases). The CDR3 is 17 amino acids. Germline lookup yields CDR1 SEHNR and CDR2 FQNEAQ (reference sequence). V shed 6 bases and J shed 4 bases, with 23 bases lying between them. As DNA, the CDR3 is TGTGCCAGCAGAGTAAAAGCCGGGGGGCGGGGAGCAGATACGCAGTATTTT. It translates to CASRVKAGGRGADTQYF.

The sample holds one count of this clonotype. A junction boundary mismatches the germline segment, possibly from a read error. The genes are TRBV12-3 or TRBV12-4 and TRBJ2-2; no clear D. The CDR3 runs 13 residues. As DNA, the CDR3 is TGTGCCGGCAGTTTGGCGGTCACCGGGGAGCTGTTTTTT. As protein: CAGSLAVTGELFF.